These T cell receptor beta chains were read from a single sample in a study of blood T cell repertoires in COVID-19. This table comes from immunoSEQ multiplex PCR, and its TCRdb copy is limited to in-frame clones, with some not included. The sample holds some 200,000 clones, 87% seen once. Sequenced material: PBMCs or T cells enriched from blood (not recorded which). All receptors derive from a woman in her thirties who had recovered from COVID-19. Both conserved end residues are part of each CDR3. The D gene is left open where the match is weak. Only part of the rows carry a size: once, few, many, or a class if the clone is expanded.

V	D	size	J	CDR3	DNA
TRBV10-3	.	.	TRBJ2-5	CAISGGQHEGTQYF	TGTGCCATCAGTGGGGGACAACACGAAGGGACCCAGTACTTC
TRBV6-1	.	.	TRBJ2-7	CASSEALRGYEQYF	TGTGCCAGCAGTGAAGCGCTACGGGGATACGAGCAGTACTTC
TRBV4-3	.	few	TRBJ2-7	CASSQDADGIYEQYF	TGCGCCAGCAGCCAAGATGCGGATGGCATCTACGAGCAGTACTTC
TRBV13	.	.	TRBJ2-1	CASSVYWGDNEQFF	TGTGCCAGCAGCGTATATTGGGGGGACAATGAGCAGTTCTTC
TRBV7-8	.	once	TRBJ1-5	CASSSLPTARRYSNQPQHF	TGTGCCAGCAGCTCCTTACCGACAGCCAGGCGGTATAGCAATCAGCCCCAGCATTTT
TRBV9	.	.	TRBJ1-1	CASSLAGRNTEAFF	TGTGCCAGCAGTTTGGCAGGGCGAAACACTGAAGCTTTCTTT
TRBV27	.	.	TRBJ2-7	CATSGGDSPLEQYF	TGTGCCACCTCTGGCGGGGACAGTCCCCTCGAGCAGTACTTC
TRBV7-9	TRBD1	few	TRBJ2-7	CASRPGGRGDRAYEQYF	TGTGCCAGCAGACCTGGGGGCCGGGGGGACAGGGCTTACGAGCAGTACTTC
TRBV30	.	.	TRBJ1-2	CAWVTRGSYGYTF	TGTGCCTGGGTGACCAGGGGTTCCTATGGCTACACCTTC
TRBV5-4	TRBD1	.	TRBJ1-3	CASSLDRAGNTIYF	TGTGCCAGCAGCCTTGACAGGGCGGGAAACACCATATATTTT
TRBV12-3/TRBV12-4	TRBD2	once	TRBJ2-7	CASGTGGSYEQYF	TGTGCCAGTGGGACGGGGGGATCCTACGAGCAGTACTTC
TRBV23-1	TRBD1	.	TRBJ2-6	CASSHHETGGVSSGANVLTF	TGCGCCAGCAGTCATCACGAGACAGGGGGCGTTAGCTCTGGGGCCAACGTCCTGACTTTC
TRBV7-2	.	.	TRBJ1-5	CASSLDGGSNQPQHF	TGTGCCAGCAGCTTAGACGGGGGTAGCAATCAGCCCCAGCATTTT
TRBV7-8	.	.	TRBJ1-5	CASSLEGAKGQPQHF	TGTGCCAGCAGCTTAGAAGGGGCCAAGGGGCAGCCCCAGCATTTT
TRBV7-8	.	once	TRBJ1-5	CASSLVREGQPQHF	TGTGCCAGCAGCTTAGTTCGAGAGGGACAGCCCCAGCATTTT
TRBV6-5	.	.	TRBJ1-2	CASSYPQGYGYTF	TGTGCCAGCAGTTACCCTCAGGGGTATGGCTACACCTTC
TRBV7-9	TRBD1	.	TRBJ1-4	CASSLTGTASRRNEKLFF	TGTGCCAGCAGCTTGACCGGGACAGCATCTCGTCGTAATGAAAAACTGTTTTTT
TRBV4-3	.	.	TRBJ2-2	CASSQDPGNTGELFF	TGCGCCAGCAGCCAAGACCCGGGGAACACCGGGGAGCTGTTTTTT
TRBV4-3	TRBD1	.	TRBJ1-2	CASSQDRDRGDYGYTF	TGCGCCAGCAGCCAAGATCGAGACAGGGGAGACTATGGCTACACCTTC
TRBV30	.	.	TRBJ1-5	CAWGQGNQPQHF	TGTGCCTGGGGGCAGGGGAATCAGCCCCAGCATTTT
TRBV13	.	.	TRBJ1-1	CASSGTGYNTEAFF	TGTGCCAGCAGCGGAACAGGTTATAACACTGAAGCTTTCTTT
TRBV25-1	TRBD1	.	TRBJ1-1	CASSVGTATEAFF	TGTGCCAGCAGCGTAGGGACAGCCACTGAAGCTTTCTTT
TRBV2	TRBD1	.	TRBJ1-5	CASSEGQGAVQPQHF	TGTGCCAGCAGCGAAGGACAGGGGGCGGTTCAGCCCCAGCATTTT
TRBV4-3	TRBD1	.	TRBJ1-2	CASSQAGGGYTF	TGCGCCAGCAGCCAGGCAGGGGGTGGCTACACCTTC
TRBV7-9	TRBD1	.	TRBJ2-5	CASSPGGLETQYF	TGTGCCAGCAGCCCAGGGGGCCTGGAGACCCAGTACTTC
TRBV10-3	TRBD1	.	TRBJ1-6	CAISEAGQSSYNSPLHF	TGTGCCATCAGTGAGGCGGGACAGAGCTCCTATAATTCACCCCTCCACTTT
TRBV4-3	TRBD2	.	TRBJ2-1	CASSQGPAGGVGDEQFF	TGCGCCAGCAGCCAAGGCCCCGCGGGAGGGGTCGGGGATGAGCAGTTCTTC
TRBV19	.	.	TRBJ2-3	CASSVISRDTQYF	TGTGCCAGTAGTGTAATAAGCAGGGATACGCAGTATTTT
TRBV30	.	.	TRBJ1-2	CANLGSGSRQRGYTF	TGTGCCAATTTGGGCTCCGGCAGTCGACAGCGAGGCTACACCTTC
TRBV6-5	TRBD1	.	TRBJ1-6	CASSYRSRTGGSPLHF	TGTGCCAGCAGTTACCGAAGCAGGACAGGGGGTTCACCCCTCCACTTT
TRBV6-5	TRBD1	once	TRBJ2-7	CASSPGQGWSYEQYF	TGTGCCAGCAGTCCCGGACAGGGTTGGTCCTACGAGCAGTACTTC
TRBV10-3	.	.	TRBJ1-1	CAISESADLNTEAFF	TGTGCCATCAGTGAGTCTGCAGATTTGAACACTGAAGCTTTCTTT
TRBV4-3	TRBD2	.	TRBJ2-7	CASSQEPSSGGYEQYF	TGCGCCAGCAGCCAGGAACCCAGTAGCGGGGGATACGAGCAGTACTTC
TRBV19	TRBD1	.	TRBJ2-7	CASSRARQGLSYEQYF	TGTGCCAGTAGTAGGGCCCGACAGGGCCTCTCCTACGAGCAGTACTTC
TRBV7-6	TRBD1	.	TRBJ1-1	CASSLGTGNTEAFF	TGTGCCAGCAGCTTAGGGACAGGTAACACTGAAGCTTTCTTT
TRBV7-2	TRBD1	.	TRBJ1-2	CASSPRTGGEDYGYTF	TGTGCCAGCAGCCCCCGGACAGGGGGCGAGGACTATGGCTACACCTTC
TRBV11-2	TRBD2	many	TRBJ2-7	CASSSTLLAARHEQYF	TGTGCCAGCAGCTCAACCCTACTAGCGGCTCGCCACGAGCAGTACTTC
TRBV25-1	TRBD1	.	TRBJ2-2	CASTEAGGHTGELFF	TGTGCCAGCACTGAAGCAGGGGGCCACACCGGGGAGCTGTTTTTT
TRBV9	.	.	TRBJ2-1	CASSPPSQGPAKFF	TGTGCCAGCAGCCCGCCGAGCCAGGGGCCAGCAAAGTTCTTC
TRBV13	.	once	TRBJ2-3	CASSPPIGTQYF	TGTGCCAGCAGCCCCCCCATCGGTACGCAGTATTTT
TRBV7-8	TRBD2	.	TRBJ2-1	CASSLGGAGGRLNEQFF	TGTGCCAGCAGCTTAGGGGGAGCGGGAGGGAGGTTAAATGAGCAGTTCTTC